This T cell receptor (beta chain) was identified during a study of CD8+ T cells in alopecia areata. At the level of the study: Treatment comprised oral tofacitinib, 5 to 10 mg twice daily, in treated patients.

Reverse transcribed after extraction, RNA yielded cDNA as the sequencing template. The table came from immunoSEQ multiplex PCR; TCRdb's copy has only in-frame clones and leaves some out. The table includes about 120,000 clones, 35% to 40% detected once. The V gene lost 6 bases and the J gene lost 3 bases, with 15 bases spanning the gap. CDR1 is SEHNR and CDR2 is FQNEAQ in the germline V gene (reference sequence). The CDR3 has 14 residues. There are a few counts of this clone. The J gene is TRBJ2-7, the V gene TRBV7-9; a weak D match, TRBD1 (6 bases). This TCR derives from a human donor with alopecia areata. Sequenced sample: CD4+ T cells sorted from blood. The CDR3 spells CASSRGQFGYEQYF. CDR3 DNA: TGTGCCAGCAGTCGTGGACAGTTTGGCTACGAGCAGTACTTC.